The next 11 T cell receptor beta chains were all read from a single sample in a study of human T cells and chemical hapten exposure. TCRdb redid the calling of the RACE reads with MiXCR, one entry per CDR3 protein. There are 250,000 or so distinct CDR3 sequences in the sample; just under 8% occur only once, and roughly 1.2% lies in the top ten. As for time point: pre-sensitization, week 0. Treatment here: therapeutic diphenylcyclopropenone sensitization with weekly scalp DPC. The sample in question was whole blood, obtained in connection with sensitization to the hapten diphenylcyclopropenone (DPC). These receptors originate from a man aged 18 to 30 with alopecia areata. Some clones in this sample may be carry-over from other donors' samples.

This clonotype occurred a few times. The chain joins TRBV6-5 to TRBJ2-5; TRBD2 is a possible D gene (6 bases). The CDR3 spans 15 residues. The germline gives CDR1 MNHEY, CDR2 SVGAGI. V was trimmed by 7 bases and J by 4 bases, leaving 19 bases between them. The CDR3 is CASTLLADQRETQYF. The CDR3 region has the DNA TGTGCCAGCACCCTCTTAGCGGATCAGAGAGAGACCCAGTACTTC.

This clonotype was detected many times. This chain uses TRBV7-2 with TRBJ2-5; D gene ambiguous. Germline lookup yields CDR1 SGHTA and CDR2 FQGNSA. This CDR3 region has 13 residues. V lost 2 bases and J 4 bases, leaving 8 bases between the germline ends. The CDR3 loop is CASSLTARETQYF. The CDR3 coding sequence is TGTGCCAGCAGCTTAACGGCCAGAGAGACCCAGTACTTC.

The genes are TRBV6-6 and TRBJ2-6; D unresolved. Germline CDR1 reads MNHNY; CDR2 reads SVGAGI (reference sequence). This CDR3 is 17 amino acids long. Trimming took off 4 bases at V and 0 bases at J, with 13 bases between the two ends. CDR3 DNA sequence: TGTGCCAGCAGTTCCCGAACCCATGTCTCTGGGGCCAACGTCCTGACTTTC. Translation: CASSSRTHVSGANVLTF.

This clonotype was found a few times. This chain connects TRBV3-1 to TRBJ2-3; D gene ambiguous. V was pared by 3 bases and J by 4 bases, with 14 bases between. This CDR3 has 15 amino acids. Germline V lookup: CDR1 LGHDT, CDR2 YNNKEL (reference sequence). CDR3: CASSQFSRSADTQYF. The DNA of the CDR3 is TGTGCCAGCAGCCAGTTTTCGAGATCAGCAGATACGCAGTATTTT.

This clonotype was detected a few times. The rearrangement links TRBV3-1 to TRBJ1-1; no clear D gene. Trimming stripped 0 bases from V and 4 bases from J, with 12 bases between. The CDR3 spans 15 residues. Germline CDR1 and CDR2: LGHDT and YNNKEL (reference sequence). The CDR3 region is CASSQDLGLSTEAFF. DNA for the CDR3: TGTGCCAGCAGCCAAGACCTCGGTCTTAGCACTGAAGCTTTCTTT.

The J gene is TRBJ2-5, the V gene TRBV10-3; D might be TRBD2 (6 bases). The CDR3 totals 15 residues. V was pared by 10 bases and J by 5 bases, with 23 bases between. Germline values: CDR1 ENHRY, CDR2 SYGVKD. The CDR3 DNA sequence: TGTGCCACAAATCAGGGCAGCCCGCGGGGCGAGACCCAGTACTTC. It is translated as CATNQGSPRGETQYF.

This clonotype was seen a handful of times. J is TRBJ2-1 and V is TRBV29-1, with 9 bases identical to TRBD1. The V segment lost 5 bases and the J segment 16 bases; nucleotides outside the gene matches: 9. The CDR3 is 11 amino acids. The V gene's germline CDR1 is SQVTM and CDR2 ANQGSEA. The CDR3 sequence: CSVPQGASIFF. The CDR3 region has the DNA TGCAGCGTTCCACAGGGGGCGTCCATTTTCTTC.

This clonotype was counted ten times or more. The rearrangement joins TRBV5-1 to TRBJ2-1; D may be TRBD1 or TRBD2 (5 bases each). CDR1 and CDR2 (germline): SGHRS, YFSETQ. With 5 bases removed from V and 2 bases from J, the gap between germline ends came to 14 bases. The CDR3 is made up of 15 amino acids. CDR3 in DNA: TGCGCCAGCAGTCCCGGGACCGAGGCCTACAATGAGCAGTTCTTC. Translating it yields CASSPGTEAYNEQFF.

This clonotype has only a few counts. The chain uses TRBV12-3 or TRBV12-4 and TRBJ1-2; D possibly corresponds to TRBD1 (5 bases). V was pared by 0 bases and J by 6 bases, with 11 bases between. The CDR3 sequence is 14 residues long. This CDR3 is CASSLARGADGYTF. The CDR3 nucleotides read TGTGCCAGCAGTTTAGCGCGTGGGGCCGATGGCTACACCTTC.

This clonotype occurred a few times. The chain has TRBV7-9 and TRBJ2-2; 7 bases fit TRBD2. Looked up from germline, CDR1 is SEHNR and CDR2 is FQNEAQ (reference sequence). V lost 2 bases and J lost 2; bases outside the gene matches: 5. This CDR3 has 16 amino acids. CDR3: CASSLLRGVNTGELFF. CDR3 bases: TGTGCCAGCAGCTTACTTCGGGGGGTAAACACCGGGGAGCTGTTTTTT.

This clonotype appeared a few times. This chain uses TRBV9 with TRBJ1-3; the match to TRBD1 covers 9 bases. The CDR3 has 15 amino acids. Losses at the gene ends were 0 bases for V and 2 bases for J; bases not matched to a gene: 0. Germline V gives CDR1 SGDLS, CDR2 YYNGEE. The chain's CDR3 is CASSVGQGAGNTIYF. The CDR3 DNA reads as TGTGCCAGCAGCGTAGGACAGGGGGCTGGAAACACCATATATTTT.